Shown below are 23 T cell receptor beta chains from a single sample sequenced in a study of cytomegalovirus exposure and HLA in healthy donors. Primers for the PCR totalled 60 Vbeta and 13 Jbeta. TCRdb's copy holds only in-frame clones and misses some; the assay was immunoSEQ multiplex PCR. The top ten hold roughly 5.9% of the sample, which has over 150,000 clones, around 81% seen once. The source material was PBMCs. Receptor source: a middle-aged woman in good health and CMV-seropositive.

This clone has only one observation. The CDR3, as DNA: TGTGCCAGTCGTGGCACGGACTATAGCAATCAGCCCCAGCATTTT. Its translation: CASRGTDYSNQPQHF. V and J are TRBV19 and TRBJ1-5; D remains unclear. This CDR3 has 15 residues. The germline V gene has CDR1 LNHDA and CDR2 SQIVND (reference sequence). Trimming took 8 bases from V and 0 from J, leaving 14 bases between them.

The gene calls are TRBV28 and TRBJ1-2, with D possibly being TRBD1 (5 bases). This CDR3 spans 17 amino acids. Germline-derived CDR1 and CDR2 are MDHEN and SYDVKM. With 5 bases removed from V and 0 bases from J, the gap between germline ends came to 19 bases. The CDR3 bases are TGTGCCAGCAGTGCCAGCTTCCAGGACACAGCTAACTATGGCTACACCTTC. This gives the protein CASSASFQDTANYGYTF.

V gene TRBV27 combines with J gene TRBJ1-1, with 8 bases aligning to TRBD1. V was clipped by 5 bases and J by 6 bases; unmatched bases: 14. The CDR3 consists of 16 residues. CDR1 MNHEY and CDR2 SMNVEV come from the germline V gene (reference sequence). The CDR3 protein is CASSTTRTGWASEAFF. The CDR3 coding sequence is TGTGCCAGCAGTACAACCAGGACAGGGTGGGCCTCTGAAGCTTTCTTT.

This clone appeared a few times. The chain links TRBV28 to TRBJ2-7; the match to TRBD1 covers 7 bases. CDR1 MDHEN and CDR2 SYDVKM come from the germline V gene. The ends lost 1 base at V and 1 base at J; junction bases unmatched: 4. The CDR3 extends over 15 amino acids. This CDR3 reads CASSLYRGSSYEQYF. DNA of the CDR3: TGTGCCAGCAGTTTATACAGGGGCTCTTCCTACGAGCAGTACTTC. The full variable domain, its missing parts supplied by reference TRBV28 and TRBJ2-7, is DVKVTQSSRYLVKRTGEKVFLECVQDMDHENMFWYRQDPGLGLRLIYFSYDVKMKEKGDIPEGYSVSREKKERFSLILESASTNQTSMYLCASSLYRGSSYEQYFGPGTRLTVT.

The genes are TRBV7-3 and TRBJ2-6; TRBD2 might be the D (6 bases). CDR1 is SGHTA and CDR2 is FQGTGA in the germline V gene. This CDR3 has 15 residues. Trimming removed 5 bases from V and 3 bases from J, with 11 bases in between. CDR3 sequence: CASSPGGNGANVLTF. Here the CDR3 DNA reads TGTGCCAGCAGCCCCGGGGGAAATGGGGCCAACGTCCTGACTTTC.

The rearrangement links TRBV7-8 to TRBJ2-7, with 9 positions matching TRBD2. This CDR3 has 16 residues. CDR1 and CDR2 (germline): SGHVS, FQNEAQ. Losses at the gene ends were 0 bases for V and 2 bases for J; bases not matched to a gene: 5. DNA of the CDR3: TGTGCCAGCAGCTTAGCAGCGGGAGGTATCACCTACGAGCAGTACTTC. It translates to CASSLAAGGITYEQYF.

The chain joins TRBV19 to TRBJ2-5; TRBD2 might be the D (5 bases). This CDR3 has 15 amino acids. The germline V and J ends were trimmed by 1 base and 5 bases, with 14 bases remaining between them. Germline lookup yields CDR1 LNHDA and CDR2 SQIVND (reference sequence). The CDR3 reads CASSIVATGGETQYF. Here the CDR3 DNA reads TGTGCCAGTAGTATAGTCGCGACGGGCGGGGAGACCCAGTACTTC.

The chain is built from TRBV28 and TRBJ2-1; D is unresolved. Trimming shortened V by 1 base and J by 9 bases, and 7 bases separated the two germline ends. This CDR3 spans 12 amino acids. Germline V gene sequence: CDR1 MDHEN, CDR2 SYDVKM. The CDR3 DNA is TGTGCCAGCAGTTTATTATCGCGTGAGCAGTTCTTC. Protein: CASSLLSREQFF.

The chain couples TRBV13 to TRBJ2-7; TRBD1 matches at 10 bases. The CDR3 is 15 amino acids. Germline V lookup: CDR1 PRHDT, CDR2 FYEKMQ (reference sequence). The V segment lost 5 bases and the J segment 4 bases; nucleotides outside the gene matches: 8. In DNA, the CDR3 is TGTGCCAGCAGCCTGGACAGGGGGGCTGTTTACGAGCAGTACTTC. Translating gives CASSLDRGAVYEQYF.

This clone was observed a handful of times. The V gene is TRBV13, the J gene TRBJ2-7; D perhaps matches TRBD2 (6 bases). The CDR3 covers 14 residues. From germline, CDR1 is PRHDT and CDR2 FYEKMQ (reference sequence). With 8 bases removed from V and 1 base from J, the gap between germline ends came to 15 bases. The CDR3 sequence is CASSVWRGSYEQYF. CDR3 coding DNA: TGTGCCAGCTCAGTTTGGCGGGGTTCCTACGAGCAGTACTTC.

The chain links TRBV7-9 to TRBJ1-5; TRBD1 is a possible D gene (6 bases). V lost 5 bases to trimming and J lost 7 bases, with 9 bases between them. CDR3 length: 12 residues. Looked up from germline, CDR1 is SEHNR and CDR2 is FQNEAQ (reference sequence). As DNA, the CDR3 is TGTGCCAGCAGCCACACAGGGCAGCCCCAGCATTTT. Translation gives CASSHTGQPQHF.

The rearrangement joins TRBV15 to TRBJ2-3; TRBD2 matches at 9 bases. The CDR3 extends over 17 amino acids. V shed 9 bases, J shed 1 base, and the junction held 14 bases outside the gene matches. Germline loops: CDR1 LNHNV, CDR2 YYDKDF (reference sequence). CDR3 sequence reads: CATSGREVALGTDTQYF. Written as DNA, the CDR3 is TGTGCCACTAGCGGGAGAGAAGTCGCGTTGGGCACAGATACGCAGTATTTT. Based on the CDR3 plus reference TRBV15 and TRBJ2-3, the full variable domain is DAMVIQNPRYQVTQFGKPVTLSCSQTLNHNVMYWYQQKSSQAPKLLFHYYDKDFNNEADTPDNFQSRRPNTSFCFLDIRSPGLGDTAMYLCATSGREVALGTDTQYFGPGTRLTVL.

The chain uses TRBV6-5 and TRBJ2-5, with TRBD2 as a possible D gene (6 bases). This CDR3 is built from 13 residues. Trimming removed 6 bases from V and 1 base from J, with 9 bases in between. Germline V gene sequence: CDR1 MNHEY, CDR2 SVGAGI. CDR3 sequence (DNA): TGTGCCAGCAGCACCGGGAGCCAAGAGACCCAGTACTTC. Protein: CASSTGSQETQYF.

The chain recombines TRBV7-8 with TRBJ2-7; D is possibly TRBD1 (5 bases). With 3 bases removed from V and 5 bases from J, the gap between germline ends came to 11 bases. Germline CDR1 reads SGHVS; CDR2 reads FQNEAQ. The CDR3 spans 13 residues. This chain's CDR3 is CASSFAGYNEQYF. CDR3 sequence (DNA): TGTGCCAGCAGCTTCGCAGGGTACAACGAGCAGTACTTC.

The V gene is TRBV14, the J gene TRBJ2-5, with 13 bases fitting TRBD2. Germline V gives CDR1 SGHDN, CDR2 FVKESK. The V segment lost 5 bases and the J segment 6 bases; nucleotides outside the gene matches: 3. CDR3 size: 14 residues. The CDR3 DNA is TGTGCCAGCAGCGAACTAGCGGGAGGGCAGACCCAGTACTTC. Protein: CASSELAGGQTQYF. Full variable domain (remainder filled in from reference TRBV14 and TRBJ2-5): EAGVTQFPSHSVIEKGQTVTLRCDPISGHDNLYWYRRVMGKEIKFLLHFVKESKQDESGMPNNRFLAERTGGTYSTLKVQPAELEDSGVYFCASSELAGGQTQYFGPGTRLLVL.

V usage is TRBV5-1 and J usage is TRBJ1-1, with a tentative D call TRBD1 (6 bases). The CDR3 is 15 residues long. V lost 4 bases, J lost 0 bases, and 13 bases lay in between. The germline CDR1 and CDR2 sequences are SGHRS and YFSETQ. As DNA, the CDR3 is TGCGCCAGCAGCCCAACAGGGTCTGTGAACACTGAAGCTTTCTTT. It specifies CASSPTGSVNTEAFF. Supplemented by reference TRBV5-1 and TRBJ1-1, the full variable domain reads KAGVTQTPRYLIKTRGQQVTLSCSPISGHRSVSWYQQTPGQGLQFLFEYFSETQRNKGNFPGRFSGRQFSNSRSEMNVSTLELGDSALYLCASSPTGSVNTEAFFGQGTRLTVV.

This clone was counted a few times. Here the CDR3 DNA reads TGCAGCGTGAAGACAGGGGTGGGGGAAGCTTTCTTT. The encoded protein is CSVKTGVGEAFF. The chain employs TRBV29-1 and TRBJ1-1; TRBD1 agrees at 8 bases. CDR3 length: 12 amino acids. The junction had 8 bases not matched to a gene; V was cut back by 6 bases and J by 8 bases. The germline V gene encodes CDR1 SQVTM and CDR2 ANQGSEA.

CDR3 loop: CASSGDQGAQTTEAFF. In DNA, the CDR3 is TGTGCCAGCAGTGGGGACCAGGGGGCGCAGACCACTGAAGCTTTCTTT. The chain carries TRBV2 and TRBJ1-1, with 8 bases matching TRBD1. CDR3 length equals 16 residues. Germline CDR1 and CDR2: SNHLY and FYNNEI. V dropped 4 bases and J dropped 4; count of bases not matched to a gene: 11.

The CDR3 nucleotides are TGTGCCTGTAACTCTGGAAACACCATATATTTT. It is translated as CACNSGNTIYF. The J gene is TRBJ1-3, the V gene TRBV30; D remains unclear. The V end lost 6 bases, the J end lost 0 bases, and 3 bases lay between the germline ends. Germline lookup yields CDR1 GTSNPN and CDR2 SVGIG (reference sequence). The CDR3 spans 11 residues.

The J gene is TRBJ1-5, the V gene TRBV6-1; TRBD1 matches 7 bases. Germline CDR1 and CDR2: MNHNS and SASEGT. This CDR3 has 16 residues. Germline trimming cut 4 bases from V and 0 bases from J; bases unmatched to any gene: 6. In nucleotides, the CDR3 is TGTGCCAGCAGTGGGGACAGAGCTGATAGCAATCAGCCCCAGCATTTT. As protein: CASSGDRADSNQPQHF.

This sequence joins TRBV5-1 and TRBJ2-3; weak D call: TRBD2 (6 bases). The CDR3 sequence is 16 residues long. Germline CDR1 reads SGHRS; CDR2 reads YFSETQ. Trimming took 4 bases from V and 6 from J, leaving 21 bases between them. CDR3 in amino acids: CASSQSRESRWDTQYF. As DNA, the CDR3 is TGCGCCAGCAGCCAGAGTCGGGAGTCTAGGTGGGATACGCAGTATTTT.

V is TRBV27 and J is TRBJ2-7, with D tentatively TRBD2 (5 bases). CDR1 and CDR2 from the germline V gene are MNHEY and SMNVEV (reference sequence). The CDR3 length is 11 residues. V dropped 5 bases and J dropped 7 bases, with 9 bases sitting between them. This CDR3 reads CASSNSVEQYF. CDR3 coding DNA: TGTGCCAGCAGTAATAGCGTAGAGCAGTACTTC.

V is TRBV6-1 and J is TRBJ1-3, with TRBD1 matching over 7 bases. V dropped 6 bases and J dropped 8; count of bases not matched to a gene: 10. Germline V gives CDR1 MNHNS, CDR2 SASEGT. This CDR3 spans 14 amino acids. The CDR3 bases are TGTGCCAGCAGGGCAGGGGGGATTATTGACACCATATATTTT. Translating it yields CASRAGGIIDTIYF.